This T cell receptor beta chain was identified in a study of CD8+CD57+ T cells in acquired aplastic anemia. Looking at the study overall: Sorted CD4+ and CD8+ cells yielded DNA averaging around 3.2 ug. Reads per healthy sample averaged around 9.9 million (CD4+) and 11 million to 12 million (CD8+).

In regard to this clonotype: The antigen is undetermined.

Genomic DNA, serving as template, underwent TCR beta VDJ and CDR3 profiling. TCRdb analysed the reads with MiXCR anew, one entry per CDR3 protein. The sample holds 100,000 to 150,000 distinct CDR3 sequences, about 48% seen once. General observations from the study: Patients did not significantly differ from controls in CD8+ Simpson's diversity. Common to patients and controls were twenty-nine CD8+ CDR3 sequences.

This CDR3 region has 11 residues. Per germline, CDR1 SQVTM and CDR2 ANQGSEA. Trimming removed 6 bases from V and 1 base from J, with 5 bases in between. The chain joins TRBV29-1 to TRBJ2-3; D ambiguous. The sequencing sample was made of sorted CD4+, CD8+, or CD8+CD57+ T cells (not recorded which) from PBMCs. The receptor was derived from a human donor in good health, serving as a control. CDR3 DNA sequence: TGCAGCGTGGACCGCACAGATACGCAGTATTTT. Protein sequence: CSVDRTDTQYF.